These 5 T cell receptor beta chains originate from one sample sequenced in a study of blood T cell repertoires in COVID-19. Sequenced by immunoSEQ multiplex PCR; TCRdb stores in-frame clones only, minus some. The sample lists roughly 150,000 clones; about four fifths were seen once. The source material was peripheral blood. The source is a man aged 60 to 69 with acute or convalescent COVID-19.

V usage is TRBV5-1 and J usage is TRBJ2-7; 12 positions match TRBD2. J gave up 3 bases and V 4 bases, and 17 bases lay outside the gene matches. The CDR3 runs 19 residues. Germline V gives CDR1 SGHRS, CDR2 YFSETQ. This CDR3 is CASSPRVLAGGRLGYEQYF. DNA of the CDR3: TGCGCCAGCAGCCCTCGGGTACTAGCGGGAGGCCGGCTTGGCTACGAGCAGTACTTC. Variable domain in full (rest from reference TRBV5-1 and TRBJ2-7): KAGVTQTPRYLIKTRGQQVTLSCSPISGHRSVSWYQQTPGQGLQFLFEYFSETQRNKGNFPGRFSGRQFSNSRSEMNVSTLELGDSALYLCASSPRVLAGGRLGYEQYFGPGTRLTVT.

Here the CDR3 DNA reads TGTGCCTGGAGTGGAGGAACGAGCAATCAGCCCCAGCATTTT. Residues: CAWSGGTSNQPQHF. The rearrangement links TRBV30 to TRBJ1-5; D is uncertain. The length of the CDR3 is 14 residues. The germline V gene encodes CDR1 GTSNPN and CDR2 SVGIG (reference sequence). Trimming pared 1 base from V and 1 base from J, leaving 8 bases between.

The CDR3 nucleotides are TGTGCCAGCAGTTTGGGACAGTCACCTTTCTTT. This encodes CASSLGQSPFF. This chain connects TRBV28 to TRBJ1-1; 7 nucleotides agree with TRBD1. Losses at the gene ends were 3 bases for V and 12 bases for J; bases not matched to a gene: 4. Germline V CDR1 and CDR2: MDHEN, SYDVKM. The CDR3 runs 11 residues.

This clone was seen only a few times. This chain links TRBV4-2 with TRBJ1-2; 9 bases map to TRBD1. CDR3 length equals 13 residues. In germline, CDR1 is LGHNA, CDR2 YNFKEQ. J gave up 6 bases and V 5 bases, and 4 bases lay outside the gene matches. In DNA form, the CDR3 reads TGTGCCAGCAGCGACAGGGGGAAGGATGGCTACACCTTC. Translating it yields CASSDRGKDGYTF.

This rearrangement joins TRBV6-2 or TRBV6-3 to TRBJ1-6; D call uncertain. Per the germline V gene, CDR1 is MNHEY and CDR2 is SVGEGT. The CDR3 loop spans 16 amino acids. V lost 4 bases and J lost 4, with 14 bases in between. The CDR3 bases are TGTGCCAGCAGTTCCCGCGACGGGAGTTATAATTCACCCCTCCACTTT. It encodes CASSSRDGSYNSPLHF.